The TCR beta chain described here comes from a study of blood T cells in healthy people across ages. Overall study context: Through template switching, about one barcoded beta molecule was captured per two T cells, as measured in model experiments. Study-wide results and limits: Naive and antigen-experienced cells were not separated, limiting conclusive comparison.

A second roughly 7 to 11 cycle PCR used barcoded and J-beta primers. MiXCR, applied by TCRdb to the 5' RACE reads, yields one record per CDR3 protein. The sample contains under 1,000,000 distinct CDR3 sequences, 35% to 60% of which appear only once. Those donating, healthy Caucasian individuals from Russia, were aged about 6 to 100. Drawing of peripheral blood yielded 7.5 to 10 milliliters from each donor. About this clonotype itself: Its antigen is currently unknown.

This CDR3 spans 14 amino acids. Germline CDR1 is SEHNR and CDR2 is FQNEAQ (reference sequence). V gave up 5 bases and J gave up 4 bases; unmatched junction bases: 7. The clonotype comes from a man aged 80 or over in good health. The V gene is TRBV7-9, the J gene TRBJ1-2; 7 bases fit TRBD1. Sequencing input: blood. The chain's CDR3 is CASSEEGASYGYTF. The CDR3 DNA reads as TGTGCCAGCAGCGAAGAGGGGGCTTCCTATGGCTACACCTTC.